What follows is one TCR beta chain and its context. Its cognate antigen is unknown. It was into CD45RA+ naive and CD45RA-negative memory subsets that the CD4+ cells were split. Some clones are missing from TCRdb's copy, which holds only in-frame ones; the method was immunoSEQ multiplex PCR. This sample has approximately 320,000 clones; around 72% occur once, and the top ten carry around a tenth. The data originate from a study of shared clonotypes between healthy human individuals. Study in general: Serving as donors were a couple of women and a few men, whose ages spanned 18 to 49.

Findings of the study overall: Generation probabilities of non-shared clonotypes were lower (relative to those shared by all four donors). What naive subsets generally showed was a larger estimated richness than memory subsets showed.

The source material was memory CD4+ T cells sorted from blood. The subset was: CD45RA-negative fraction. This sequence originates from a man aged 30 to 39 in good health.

The CDR3 DNA sequence: TGTGCCAGCAGCGGATTAGCGGAGGCTAGCACAGATACGCAGTATTTT. Protein: CASSGLAEASTDTQYF. The V and J genes are TRBV9 and TRBJ2-3, with a tentative D call TRBD2 (6 bases). Germline V gives CDR1 SGDLS, CDR2 YYNGEE. The CDR3 extends over 16 amino acids. Trimming pared 3 bases from V and 0 bases from J, leaving 14 bases between.